The next 6 T cell receptor beta chains were all read from a single sample in a study of OX40 agonist ivuxolimab in advanced cancers. The library was prepared using the immunoSEQ multiplex PCR assay. Here the immuneACCESS table is served through TCRdb, limited to in-frame sequences with V and J called. Missing clones are a known gap in these copies; in checked studies unresolved V genes cover under half, and the rest lacks a known reason. A total of tens of thousands of clones appear in this sample, approximately 86% of them only once. The leading ten clones occupy more than 0.9% of the sample. The sample here was CD4+ or CD8+ T cells sorted from blood, taken in a trial of the OX40 agonist ivuxolimab. The receptors stem from an adult with an advanced solid tumor such as melanoma, head and neck, liver or kidney cancer.

This sequence joins TRBV5-1 and TRBJ2-2; no firm D call. This CDR3 region has 14 residues. Between the trimmed V and J ends, which lost 0 bases and 2 bases, there was a span of 5 bases. Germline CDR1 SGHRS, CDR2 YFSETQ. The CDR3 region has the DNA TGCGCCAGCAGCTTGGCGGGTAACACCGGGGAGCTGTTTTTT. It specifies CASSLAGNTGELFF.

A note on this clone: The junction departs from the called germline gene at one end, perhaps through a read error. The chain combines TRBV7-7 with TRBJ2-5; 11 nucleotides line up with TRBD2. The CDR3 is made up of 14 amino acids. CDR1 and CDR2 (germline): SSHAT, FNYEAQ (reference sequence). CDR3 region: CASSLAGGIETQYF. The CDR3 coding sequence is TGTGCTAGCAGCTTAGCGGGAGGGATAGAGACCCAGTACTTC. Supplemented by reference TRBV7-7 and TRBJ2-5, the full variable domain reads GAGVSQSPRYKVTKRGQDVTLRCDPISSHATLYWYQQALGQGPEFLTYFNYEAQPDKSGLPSDRFSAERPEGSISTLTIQRTEQRDSAMYRCASSLAGGIETQYFGPGTRLLVL.

The chain carries TRBV6-5 and TRBJ1-2; D is undetermined. Per the germline V gene, CDR1 is MNHEY and CDR2 is SVGAGI. Trimming cost V 10 bases and J 5 bases, with 8 bases left between them. This CDR3 has 10 residues. CDR3 coding DNA: TGTGCCACTTGGGGTTATGGCTACACCTTC. The encoded protein is CATWGYGYTF.

The rearrangement joins TRBV7-9 to TRBJ1-1, with 11 bases aligning to TRBD1. The length of the CDR3 is 17 residues. Germline-derived CDR1 and CDR2 are SEHNR and FQNEAQ (reference sequence). Losses at the gene ends were 4 bases for V and 4 bases for J; bases not matched to a gene: 11. The CDR3 bases are TGTGCCAGCAGCTCCAGGACAGGGGGCCGGTCGGGCACTGAAGCTTTCTTT. It yields the protein CASSSRTGGRSGTEAFF. The variable domain in full, completed from reference TRBV7-9 and TRBJ1-1, reads DTGVSQNPRHKITKRGQNVTFRCDPISEHNRLYWYRQTLGQGPEFLTYFQNEAQLEKSRLLSDRFSAERPKGSFSTLEIQRTEQGDSAMYLCASSSRTGGRSGTEAFFGQGTRLTVV.

A few counts support this clone. This chain joins TRBV28 and TRBJ1-5; 7 nucleotides line up with TRBD1. Germline CDR1 is MDHEN and CDR2 is SYDVKM. This CDR3 comprises 13 residues. The J segment lost 4 bases and the V segment lost 10 bases, leaving 7 bases of the junction unmatched. The DNA for the CDR3 is TGTGCCATCTCTGCAGGGGGGAATCAGCCCCAGCATTTT. Translation: CAISAGGNQPQHF.

This chain links TRBV7-9 with TRBJ1-2; 8 nucleotides line up with TRBD1. The CDR3 runs 15 residues. In germline, CDR1 is SEHNR, CDR2 FQNEAQ (reference sequence). V lost 5 bases, J lost 4 bases, and 9 bases stayed unmatched. CDR3 DNA sequence: TGTGCCAGCAGCCCCCGGGGCAGGGGGCCCTATGGCTACACCTTC. Protein product: CASSPRGRGPYGYTF.